This is a list of T cell receptor beta chains from one sample in a study of blood T cells in healthy people across ages. MiXCR was run by TCRdb on the 5' RACE reads, yielding one entry per CDR3 protein. This table has 550,000 to 750,000 distinct CDR3 sequences, around 21% appearing once. The sequenced sample consisted of blood. The receptor set was obtained from a man between 65 and 85 years old in good health. CDR3s include the opening cysteine and the closing phenylalanine or tryptophan. Some rows mark clone size as missing; the rest say once, few, many or name a class of expanded clone.

v_call	clone_size	j_call	cdr3_aa
TRBV9	few	TRBJ2-2	CAGSVDAGTGGTGELFF
TRBV5-5	-	TRBJ2-7	CASNPSLAGVPYEQYF
TRBV30	few	-	CAWSVPETQGDEQFF
TRBV20-1	few	TRBJ2-7	CSAVGDGGSYEQYF
TRBV25-1	-	TRBJ2-2	CASSAGHFTGELFF
TRBV3-1	-	TRBJ2-5	CASSIPQIQETQYF
TRBV4-1	few	-	CASSLRVTGSGQVEQYF
TRBV20-1	-	TRBJ2-7	CSAIHRDSAYEQYF
TRBV14	few	TRBJ2-7	CASSPKRQAFSYEQYF
TRBV27	-	TRBJ2-1	CASSLSAGALNEQFF
TRBV20-1	few	TRBJ2-4	CSALPTSGRDIQYF
TRBV20-1	few	TRBJ2-7	CSAYDPRAYEQYF
TRBV5-1	-	TRBJ2-5	CASSRTSEPYETQYF
TRBV20-1	-	TRBJ1-2	CSAIDRAGYGYTF
TRBV12-3/TRBV12-4	-	TRBJ2-7	CASSLKDERYF
TRBV12-3/TRBV12-4	-	TRBJ2-2	CACSLKTGNTGELFF
TRBV29-1	few	TRBJ2-2	CSVEGQAGGPNTGELFF
TRBV5-1	few	TRBJ2-2	CASSLGLLGQGRIGELFF
TRBV25-1	-	TRBJ2-1	CASSLSGINEQFF
TRBV10-3	-	TRBJ2-5	CAISDGFTPPRETQYF
TRBV2	many	TRBJ2-7	CASGRPIYEQYF
TRBV2	-	TRBJ2-1	CASSESMGASYNEQFF